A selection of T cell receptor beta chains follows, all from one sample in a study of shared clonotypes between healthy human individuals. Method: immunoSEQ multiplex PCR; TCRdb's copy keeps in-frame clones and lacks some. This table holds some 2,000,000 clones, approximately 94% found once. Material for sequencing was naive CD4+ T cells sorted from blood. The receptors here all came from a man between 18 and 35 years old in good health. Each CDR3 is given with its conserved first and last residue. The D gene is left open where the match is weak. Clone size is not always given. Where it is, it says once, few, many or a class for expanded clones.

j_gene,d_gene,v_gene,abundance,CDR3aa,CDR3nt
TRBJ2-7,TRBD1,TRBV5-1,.,CASSLGGQGAYEQYF,TGCGCCAGCAGCTTGGGGGGACAGGGAGCCTACGAGCAGTACTTC
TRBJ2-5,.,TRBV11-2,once,CASSLEAGRAQETQYF,TGTGCCAGCAGCTTAGAGGCAGGGCGGGCCCAAGAGACCCAGTACTTC
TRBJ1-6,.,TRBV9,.,CASSRSGTQSPLHF,TGTGCCAGCAGCCGTTCCGGGACACAATCACCCCTCCACTTT
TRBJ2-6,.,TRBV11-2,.,CASRDYRQRRVSGANVLTF,TGTGCCAGCAGGGACTATCGGCAAAGGAGGGTATCTGGGGCCAACGTCCTGACTTTC
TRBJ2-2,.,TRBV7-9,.,CASSLGFTNTGELFF,TGTGCCAGCAGCCTAGGGTTCACGAACACCGGGGAGCTGTTTTTT
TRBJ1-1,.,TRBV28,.,CASSSTGWGGTEAFF,TGTGCCAGCAGTTCTACAGGGTGGGGGGGCACTGAAGCTTTCTTT
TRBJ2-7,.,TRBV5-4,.,CASSKGGTSPYEQYF,TGTGCCAGCAGCAAGGGGGGGACAAGCCCTTACGAGCAGTACTTC
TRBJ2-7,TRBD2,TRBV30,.,CASTRRRGLLAGGSSYEQYF,TGTGCCTCTACCCGAAGGCGGGGGCTCCTAGCGGGAGGGAGCTCCTACGAGCAGTACTTC
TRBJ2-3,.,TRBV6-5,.,CASKTDTDTQYF,TGTGCCAGCAAGACAGACACAGATACGCAGTATTTT
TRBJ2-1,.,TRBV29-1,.,CSVIRWDVDEQFF,TGCAGCGTGATAAGGTGGGACGTGGATGAGCAGTTCTTC
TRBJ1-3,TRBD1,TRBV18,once,CASSPGTVYSGNTIYF,TGTGCCAGCTCACCGGGGACAGTCTACTCTGGAAACACCATATATTTT
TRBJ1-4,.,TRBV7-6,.,CASSLQATNEKLFF,TGTGCCAGCAGCTTACAGGCAACTAATGAAAAACTGTTTTTT
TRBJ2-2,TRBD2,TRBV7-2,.,CASSPAGRAGELFF,TGTGCCAGCAGTCCCGCGGGGAGGGCCGGGGAGCTGTTTTTT
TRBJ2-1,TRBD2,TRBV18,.,CASSPGLAGDHEQFF,TGTGCCAGCTCACCAGGACTAGCGGGAGACCATGAGCAGTTCTTC
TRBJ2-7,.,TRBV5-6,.,CASSLAMGTGYEQYF,TGTGCCAGCAGCTTGGCCATGGGAACAGGCTACGAGCAGTACTTC
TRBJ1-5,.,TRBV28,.,CASSYPERVWQPQHF,TGTGCCAGCAGTTACCCTGAACGGGTGTGGCAGCCCCAGCATTTT
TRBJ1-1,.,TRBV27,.,CDTWRAFF,TGTGACACCTGGCGAGCTTTCTTT
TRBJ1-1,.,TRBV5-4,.,CASSLGGVKGITEAFF,TGTGCCAGCAGCTTGGGCGGGGTGAAAGGGATCACTGAAGCTTTCTTT
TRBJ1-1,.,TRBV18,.,CASSPRAANTEAFF,TGTGCCAGCTCACCACGGGCAGCGAACACTGAAGCTTTCTTT
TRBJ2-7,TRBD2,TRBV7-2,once,CASSFGLAVNEQYF,TGTGCCAGCAGCTTCGGACTAGCTGTCAACGAGCAGTACTTC
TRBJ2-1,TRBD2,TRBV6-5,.,CASTRTSGGNEQFF,TGTGCCAGCACCCGGACTAGCGGCGGTAATGAGCAGTTCTTC
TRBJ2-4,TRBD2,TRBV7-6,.,CASSPWTSGGVIAKNIQYF,TGTGCCAGCAGCCCTTGGACTAGCGGGGGGGTTATAGCCAAAAACATTCAGTACTTC
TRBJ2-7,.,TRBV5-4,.,CASSRRSTGSPNEQYF,TGTGCCAGCAGCCGACGGTCCACAGGGTCGCCTAACGAGCAGTACTTC
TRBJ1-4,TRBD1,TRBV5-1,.,CASSLPPLGQGASTNEKLFF,TGCGCCAGCAGCTTGCCTCCCTTGGGACAGGGGGCATCAACTAATGAAAAACTGTTTTTT
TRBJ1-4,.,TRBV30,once,CAWRIQGNEKLFF,TGTGCCTGGAGAATCCAGGGGAATGAAAAACTGTTTTTT
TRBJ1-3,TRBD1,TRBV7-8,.,CASSSGQERGNTIYF,TGTGCCAGCAGCTCTGGACAGGAACGAGGAAACACCATATATTTT
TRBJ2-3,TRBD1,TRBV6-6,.,CASSYRTGLTDTQYF,TGTGCCAGCAGTTATCGGACAGGGCTCACAGATACGCAGTATTTT
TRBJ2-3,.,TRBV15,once,CATSRQGGLTDTQYF,TGTGCCACCAGCAGGCAGGGGGGGCTCACAGATACGCAGTATTTT
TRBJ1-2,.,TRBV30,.,CAWSEDAAGGYTF,TGTGCCTGGAGTGAGGATGCGGCGGGCGGCTACACCTTC
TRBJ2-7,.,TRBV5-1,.,CASSSQGTQYF,TGCGCCAGCAGCTCTCAGGGGACGCAGTACTTC
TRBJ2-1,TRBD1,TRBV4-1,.,CASSGGSGGTGIRDEQFF,TGCGCCAGCAGCGGAGGTTCGGGCGGGACAGGGATTCGGGATGAGCAGTTCTTC
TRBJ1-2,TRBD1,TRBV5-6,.,CASRQQGEYYGYTF,TGTGCCAGCAGGCAACAGGGGGAATACTATGGCTACACCTTC
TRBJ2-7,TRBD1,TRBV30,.,CARGGQGGSEQYF,TGTGCCCGCGGGGGACAGGGCGGGTCCGAGCAGTACTTC
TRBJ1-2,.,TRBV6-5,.,CASRRGGVNYGYTF,TGTGCCAGCAGGCGTGGAGGGGTAAACTATGGCTACACCTTC
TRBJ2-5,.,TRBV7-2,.,CASSPGLGSETQYF,TGTGCCAGCAGCCCAGGGTTGGGTTCGGAGACCCAGTACTTC
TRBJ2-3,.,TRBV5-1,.,CASSRDSSTDTQYF,TGCGCCAGCAGTAGAGACAGTTCCACAGATACGCAGTATTTT
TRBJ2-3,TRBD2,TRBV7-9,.,CASSLGVAGGPDTQYF,TGTGCCAGCAGCTTAGGGGTAGCGGGGGGCCCAGATACGCAGTATTTT
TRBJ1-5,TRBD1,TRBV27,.,CASKTTGRSQPQHF,TGTGCCAGCAAGACGACAGGGAGGAGTCAGCCCCAGCATTTT
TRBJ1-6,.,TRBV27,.,CASSLSRINSPLHF,TGTGCCAGCAGTTTATCCAGGATTAATTCACCCCTCCACTTT
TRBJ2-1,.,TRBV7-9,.,CASSPGAGAVDEQFF,TGTGCCAGCAGCCCTGGGGCAGGGGCGGTCGATGAGCAGTTCTTC
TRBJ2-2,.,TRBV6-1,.,CASSAAGGMTGELFF,TGTGCCAGCAGTGCCGCAGGCGGAATGACCGGGGAGCTGTTTTTT
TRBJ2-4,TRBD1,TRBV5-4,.,CASSLTGGDIQYF,TGTGCCAGCAGCTTGACAGGGGGCGACATTCAGTACTTC
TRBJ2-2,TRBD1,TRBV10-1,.,CASRGDRGSTGELFF,TGCGCCAGCAGGGGCGACAGGGGGTCCACCGGGGAGCTGTTTTTT
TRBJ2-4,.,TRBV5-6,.,CASSFDKGLAKNIQYF,TGTGCCAGCAGCTTCGATAAGGGACTAGCCAAAAACATTCAGTACTTC
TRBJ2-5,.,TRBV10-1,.,CASSESNSVGLETQYF,TGCGCCAGCAGTGAGTCTAATAGTGTAGGGTTGGAGACCCAGTACTTC
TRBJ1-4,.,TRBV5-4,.,CASSLDSATNEKLFF,TGTGCCAGCAGCTTGGACAGTGCAACTAATGAAAAACTGTTTTTT
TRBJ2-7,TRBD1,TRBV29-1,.,CSVEDRVGEQYF,TGCAGCGTCGAAGACAGGGTAGGAGAGCAGTACTTC
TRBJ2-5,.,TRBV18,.,CASSPLYSRVSYQETQYF,TGTGCCAGCTCACCACTGTACAGCCGAGTTTCTTACCAAGAGACCCAGTACTTC
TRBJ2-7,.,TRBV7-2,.,CASSAAYEQYF,TGTGCCAGCTCCGCGGCCTACGAGCAGTACTTC
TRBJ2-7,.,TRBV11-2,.,CASSQMKEWFEQYF,TGTGCCAGCAGCCAGATGAAGGAGTGGTTCGAGCAGTACTTC
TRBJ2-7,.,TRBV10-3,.,CAISLGYEQYF,TGTGCCATCAGCCTCGGTTACGAGCAGTACTTC